The source of this TCR beta chain is a study of CD8+ T cells in alopecia areata. The overall study: It was oral tofacitinib, at 5 to 10 mg twice daily, that treated patients received.

It was cDNA, reverse transcribed from extracted RNA, that served as the sequencing template. TCRdb's table, derived via immunoSEQ multiplex PCR, lists solely in-frame clones and lacks some. The table lists about 12,000 clones, 56% of them singletons, with 10% to 15% in the top ten. The CDR3 is 15 residues long. CDR1 is SGHVS, CDR2 FNYEAQ, per germline. Germline trimming cut 3 bases from V and 5 bases from J; bases unmatched to any gene: 7. This clone was observed a handful of times. The antigen is unknown. General study points: Mouse data revealed clearer TCR sharing than patient data did, a gap possibly tied to HLA. Normal scalp showed lower clonality than lesional scalp, especially alopecia totalis/universalis.

Researchers took lesional scalp punch biopsies and peripheral blood from people who were alopecia areata patients. The receptor was isolated from a human donor with alopecia areata. Source material: skin. The chain combines TRBV7-6 with TRBJ2-5; 9 bases align to TRBD1. In DNA form, the CDR3 reads TGTGCCAGCAGCTTCGTAGACAGGGGGGGGGAGACCCAGTACTTC. This translates into CASSFVDRGGETQYF.